The entry below gives a single T cell receptor beta chain sequence along with its context. Genomic DNA (from each subset) was split evenly across several immunoSEQ plates. Ten immunoSEQ deep assay plates were used to sequence unsorted PBMC DNA. TCRdb keeps only in-frame clones here, not all; method: immunoSEQ multiplex PCR. The table lists 500,000 to 650,000 clones, roughly 79% of them singletons. Donors comprised only Caucasian adults living in Nashville, Tennessee. Germline V gene lookup returns CDR1 MNHEY and CDR2 SMNVEV (reference sequence). CDR3 size: 13 residues. V was shortened by 5 bases and J by 2 bases, with 10 bases between the two germline ends. This sample is drawn from a study of shared clonotypes between healthy human individuals. About the research overall: With ages of 18 to 49, the donors were a couple of women and a few men.

The chain joins TRBV27 to TRBJ2-7, with TRBD1 as a possible D gene (6 bases). The source is a woman between 40 and 50 years old in good health. Some clones in this sample may be carry-over from other donors' samples. The specimen was PBMCs. CDR3 DNA: TGTGCCAGCAGTACAAGGGACACCTACGAGCAGTACTTC. Protein: CASSTRDTYEQYF.